This T cell receptor beta chain was captured by sequencing in a study of shared T cell receptors in the human thymus. The method was immunoSEQ multiplex PCR; TCRdb's version includes in-frame clones alone and lacks a portion of them. Altogether hundreds of thousands of clones are present, 85% to 90% being singletons, with the ten largest covering 0.0085% to 0.012%. Germline V gene lookup returns CDR1 MDHEN and CDR2 SYDVKM. The CDR3 has 15 residues. V gave up 8 bases and J gave up 5 bases, with 21 bases separating them. These data also featured in a second study, about human thymus T cells. From that report: Infants, healthy and Finnish, who were having corrective surgery for congenital heart defects served as donors. Thymic material originated from resections removed in the course of corrective heart surgery. An apparent bias in V and J gene usage was seen in thymic and blood repertoires. Related research reported highly overlapping thymic repertoires among unrelated individuals.

The receptor was derived from a boy younger than two with a congenital heart defect. The genes are TRBV28 and TRBJ2-5; tentatively, D is TRBD2 (7 bases). The sample taken for sequencing was thymocytes. CDR3 protein: CASFTGPGGSETQYF. The CDR3 DNA is TGTGCCAGCTTCACCGGGCCGGGGGGCTCGGAGACCCAGTACTTC. The whole variable domain, remainder taken from reference TRBV28 and TRBJ2-5, is DVKVTQSSRYLVKRTGEKVFLECVQDMDHENMFWYRQDPGLGLRLIYFSYDVKMKEKGDIPEGYSVSREKKERFSLILESASTNQTSMYLCASFTGPGGSETQYFGPGTRLLVL.